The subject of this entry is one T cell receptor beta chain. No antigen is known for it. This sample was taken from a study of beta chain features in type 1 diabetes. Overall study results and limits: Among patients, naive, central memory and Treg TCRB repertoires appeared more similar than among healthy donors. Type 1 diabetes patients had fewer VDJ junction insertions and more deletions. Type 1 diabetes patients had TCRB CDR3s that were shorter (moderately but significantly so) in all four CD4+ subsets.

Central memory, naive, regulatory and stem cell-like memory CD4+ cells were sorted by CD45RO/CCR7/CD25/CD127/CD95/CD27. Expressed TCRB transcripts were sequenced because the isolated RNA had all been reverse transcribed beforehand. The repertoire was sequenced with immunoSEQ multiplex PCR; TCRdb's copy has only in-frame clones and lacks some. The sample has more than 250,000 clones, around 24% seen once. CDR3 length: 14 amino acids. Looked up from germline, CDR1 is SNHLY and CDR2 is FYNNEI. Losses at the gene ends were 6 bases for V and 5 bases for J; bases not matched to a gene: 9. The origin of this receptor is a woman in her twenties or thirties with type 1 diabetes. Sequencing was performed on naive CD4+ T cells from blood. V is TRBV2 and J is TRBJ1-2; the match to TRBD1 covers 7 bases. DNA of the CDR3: TGTGCCAGCAGCACCATGGGACAGAGATATGGCTACACCTTC. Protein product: CASSTMGQRYGYTF.